This T cell receptor (beta chain) stems from a study of blood T cell repertoires in COVID-19. Study overall: The United States, Italy and Spain were the sources of the acute and convalescent COVID-19 samples. T cells, B-cell-depleted T cells, or PBMCs provided the cDNA or gDNA that served as material.

As originally analysed: From reference gene primer amplification, estimates of nucleated cell counts were derived. Method: immunoSEQ multiplex PCR; TCRdb's copy keeps in-frame clones and lacks some. Clone size and the V and J calls come from that table; the DNA yielded D and trimming. The data contain 100,000 to 150,000 clones, 88% of them seen just once; the ten biggest clones take up roughly 1.4%. V gave up 0 bases and J gave up 5 bases, with 4 bases separating them. Germline CDR1 reads LGHNA; CDR2 reads YNFKEQ. The CDR3 spans 12 residues. This chain uses TRBV4-2 with TRBJ2-5, with unresolved D. This sequence was found in a human donor in a cohort sampled during active COVID-19. The material sequenced was peripheral blood. The CDR3: CASSQDRETQYF. The CDR3 DNA sequence: TGTGCCAGCAGCCAAGATCGGGAGACCCAGTACTTC.